This is a list of T cell receptor beta chains from one sample in a study of blood T cell repertoires in COVID-19. Profiled with immunoSEQ multiplex PCR; TCRdb holds only in-frame clones, not every one. The table has about 210,000 clones, roughly 80% seen once. The sample consisted of peripheral blood. The receptors shown here come from a woman aged 60-75 years with COVID-19, enrolled during active disease. CDR3s leave out the opening cysteine and the closing phenylalanine or tryptophan.

>TRBJ1-1|12|TRBV10-2
ASSEEGGGTEAF
>TRBJ2-7|15|TRBV28
ASSSPPNLGQIYEQY
>TRBJ1-1|14|TRBV28
ASTVGTGSMNTEAF
>TRBJ2-1|10|TRBV19
ASSIGDYTQF
>TRBJ2-3|13|TRBV10-3
AISEDLASTDTQY
>TRBJ1-2|11|TRBV5-4
ASSGGIDYGYT
>TRBJ1-1|13|TRBV5-4
ASSPRTGESTEAF
>TRBJ2-3|13|TRBV24-1
ATSDRHLATDTQY
>TRBJ2-1|14|TRBV7-9
ASSLLAGTGDNEQF
>TRBJ2-3|13|TRBV7-3
ASSLNPGSPDTQY
>TRBJ1-1|13|TRBV19
ASSIRGQGSTEAF
>TRBJ2-2|13|TRBV2
ASRPRQGATGELF
>TRBJ1-1|12|TRBV7-3
ASSVSGSDTEAF
>TRBJ2-1|11|TRBV10-3
AISNDRAGKPF
>TRBJ2-3|14|TRBV5-4
ASSLAPGGGTDTQY
>TRBJ2-1|14|TRBV7-3
ASSHQVAGGPNEQF
>TRBJ2-3|13|TRBV7-2
ASKLAGATTDTQY
>TRBJ1-6|12|TRBV30
AWSVLVAGSPLH
>TRBJ2-7|13|TRBV18
ASSPLPQGRGEQY
>TRBJ2-7|16|TRBV7-9
ASSHDGGKGLAWYEQY
>TRBJ1-2|13|TRBV9
ASSGDRGTKNGYT